These 13 T cell receptor beta chains share one sample of origin, sequenced in a study of tumor and adjacent non-tumor tissue in lung cancer. No cell sorting was done before RNA was extracted from the tissue. TCRbeta libraries were built with three rounds of nested PCR, modified from ARM-PCR. TCRdb ran MiXCR on the multiplex PCR reads and lists one entry per CDR3 protein. The sample lists tens of thousands of distinct CDR3 sequences; less than 75% were seen once. Material: lung tumor tissue. The source of these receptors is a man aged 60 to 69 with non-small cell lung cancer.

With respect to this clonotype: The junction departs from the called germline gene at one end, perhaps through a read error. The rearrangement joins TRBV11-2 to TRBJ2-1, with 13 bases fitting TRBD2. Germline assignment: CDR1 SGHAT and CDR2 FQNNGV. The CDR3 contains 18 residues. The CDR3 protein is CTSSTTSGRARSTYEQFF. CDR3 DNA: TGTACCAGCAGCACTACTAGCGGGAGGGCCCGATCCACTTATGAGCAGTTCTTC.

For this clonotype: This sequence may be a read error, since a much larger clone differs from it by one base. The CDR3 region has the DNA TGTGCCAGCAGCCCGTCCCCGGCGTGGGTCTACGAGCAGTACTTC. It yields the protein CASSPSPAWVYEQYF. The genes are TRBV5-6 and TRBJ2-7; D unresolved. Germline loops: CDR1 SGHDT, CDR2 YYEEEE. Trimming took 4 bases from V and 3 from J, leaving 17 bases between them. The CDR3 spans 15 residues.

For this clonotype: The CDR3 does not close with the conserved phenylalanine or tryptophan, likely indicating a read error. The rearrangement links TRBV11-3 to TRBJ2-2; TRBD1 matches at 8 bases. CDR3 length equals 15 residues. CDR1 and CDR2 from the germline V gene are SGHNT and YENEEA. The chain's CDR3 is CTSSKDRALTEELFY. In DNA, the CDR3 is TGTACCAGCAGCAAGGACAGGGCTCTCACCGAGGAGCTGTTTTAT.

As concerns this clonotype: The conserved closing phenylalanine or tryptophan is absent in this CDR3, likely reflecting a read error. This sequence joins TRBV29-1 and TRBJ1-3, with D perhaps matching TRBD1 (6 bases). The CDR3 totals 15 residues. Germline V gene data show CDR1 as SQVTM and CDR2 as ANQGSEA. V was cut by 5 bases and J by 0 bases, with 14 bases left in between. CDR3 DNA: TGCAGCGTTCGAGCAGGACAGTACTCTGGAAACACCATATATGTT. This encodes CSVRAGQYSGNTIYV.

A remark on this clonotype: Compared with germline, one end of the junction differs, possibly owing to a read error. V is TRBV11-2 and J is TRBJ2-1; D is unresolved. This CDR3 has 14 residues. The germline gives CDR1 SGHAT, CDR2 FQNNGV. CDR3 loop: CASGQSWSYNVQFF. As DNA, the CDR3 is TGTGCCAGCGGCCAAAGCTGGTCCTACAATGTGCAGTTCTTC.

There are many counts of this clonotype. The J gene is TRBJ2-1, the V gene TRBV5-4, with a possible D match to TRBD2 (6 bases). The CDR3 is 15 residues long. Deletions cut 4 bases from V and 2 bases from J, with 13 bases between. Germline assignment: CDR1 SGHNT and CDR2 YYREEE (reference sequence). The CDR3 sequence: CASSAGTPTYNEQFF. DNA of the CDR3: TGTGCCAGCAGCGCCGGGACTCCCACCTACAATGAGCAGTTCTTC. The full variable domain, in which reference TRBV5-4 and TRBJ2-1 provide the parts outside the CDR3, is ETGVTQSPTHLIKTRGQQVTLRCSSQSGHNTVSWYQQALGQGPQFIFQYYREEENGRGNFPPRFSGLQFPNYSSELNVNALELDDSALYLCASSAGTPTYNEQFFGPGTRLTVL.

As concerns this clonotype: A read error may produce the germline difference seen at one junction end. The chain employs TRBV12-3 or TRBV12-4 and TRBJ2-1, with D possibly TRBD1 on 5 matching bases. This CDR3 is built from 16 residues. DNA for the CDR3: TGTACCAGCAGTTTTCTGAGGTCGGGCAGGGACAATGAGCAGTTCTTC. As protein: CTSSFLRSGRDNEQFF.

This rearrangement joins TRBV6-6 to TRBJ2-7; 8 bases are a match to TRBD2. This CDR3 spans 17 amino acids. V shed 1 base, J shed 3 bases, and the junction held 11 bases outside the gene matches. The V gene's germline CDR1 is MNHNY and CDR2 SVGAGI (reference sequence). The CDR3 sequence is CASSYCGRFSFSYEQYF. The CDR3 nucleotides are TGTGCCAGCAGTTACTGCGGGAGGTTTTCCTTTAGCTACGAGCAGTACTTC.

Remarks on this clonotype: This may come from a read error, since a much larger clone is one base off. The genes are TRBV6-2 or TRBV6-3 and TRBJ2-7, with unresolved D. Trimming pared 0 bases from V and 5 bases from J, leaving 11 bases between. The germline V gene has CDR1 MNHEY and CDR2 SVGEGT. The CDR3 has 14 amino acids. For the CDR3, the DNA is TGTGCCAGCAGTTACTCTGCGTCAAGGAACGAGCAGTACTTC. Translation gives CASSYSASRNEQYF.

A word on this clonotype: A much larger clone is a single base away; this may be a read error. This sequence joins TRBV29-1 and TRBJ1-1; D ambiguous. Per germline, CDR1 SQVTM and CDR2 ANQGSEA. The CDR3 has 12 residues. Trimming pared 4 bases from V and 6 bases from J, leaving 12 bases between. The CDR3 DNA sequence: TGCAGCGTTGTGGCGGAGAAGCCTGAAGCTTTCTTT. Its protein product is CSVVAEKPEAFF. The whole variable domain, filled in from reference TRBV29-1 and TRBJ1-1, reads SAVISQKPSRDICQRGTSLTIQCQVDSQVTMMFWYRQQPGQSLTLIATANQGSEATYESGFVIDKFPISRPNLTFSTLTVSNMSPEDSSIYLCSVVAEKPEAFFGQGTRLTVV.

Points on this clonotype: At one end the junction does not follow the germline gene, possibly because of a read error. The gene calls are TRBV11-2 and TRBJ2-3, with 12 nucleotides matching TRBD2. Germline lookup yields CDR1 SGHAT and CDR2 FQNNGV. This CDR3 has 17 residues. CDR3 in amino acids: CTSSLRLAGGPTDTRYF. The CDR3 DNA is TGTACCAGCAGCTTACGGCTAGCGGGGGGGCCGACAGATACGCGGTATTTT.

With respect to this clonotype: One end of the junction does not line up with germline, which may come from a read error. V is TRBV4-1 and J is TRBJ2-7; weak D call: TRBD1 (6 bases). CDR3 length: 14 amino acids. CDR1 MGHRA and CDR2 YSYEKL come from the germline V gene. Here the CDR3 DNA reads TGTGTCAGCAGCCAAGATACAGGGTTCCACGAGCAGTACTTC. Translation: CVSSQDTGFHEQYF.

Worth noting for this clonotype: Lacking the conserved final phenylalanine or tryptophan, this CDR3 likely reflects a read error. The J gene is TRBJ2-5, the V gene TRBV6-1; D not certain. This CDR3 is built from 10 residues. Per germline, CDR1 MNHNS and CDR2 SASEGT. The CDR3 is CASSEEIQYI. CDR3 DNA sequence: TGTGCCAGCAGTGAAGAGATCCAGTACATC.